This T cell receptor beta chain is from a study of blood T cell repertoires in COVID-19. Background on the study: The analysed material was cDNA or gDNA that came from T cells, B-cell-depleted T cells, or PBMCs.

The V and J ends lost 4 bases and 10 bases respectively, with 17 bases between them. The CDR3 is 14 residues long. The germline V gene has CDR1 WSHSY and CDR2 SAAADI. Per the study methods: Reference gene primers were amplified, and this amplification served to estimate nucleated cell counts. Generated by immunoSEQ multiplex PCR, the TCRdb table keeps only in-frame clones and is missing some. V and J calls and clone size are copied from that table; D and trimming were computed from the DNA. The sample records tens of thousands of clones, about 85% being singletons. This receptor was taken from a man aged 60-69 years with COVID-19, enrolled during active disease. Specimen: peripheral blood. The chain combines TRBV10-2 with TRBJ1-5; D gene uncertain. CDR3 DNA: TGCGCCAGCAGTGTGTTTTTAGCAATTCAACCCCAGCATTTT. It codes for CASSVFLAIQPQHF.